The entry below gives a single T cell receptor (beta chain) sequence along with its context. Its antigen is as yet unknown. Compared with germline, one end of the junction differs, possibly owing to a read error. This CDR3 region has 14 residues. Germline values: CDR1 LGHDT, CDR2 YNNKEL (reference sequence). This sample stems from a study of blood T cells in healthy people across ages. Study-level results: The authors considered diversity estimates from one million T cells to be underestimates. Compared with aged donors, long-lived donors showed fewer expanded clones, suggesting selection.

For the second PCR, which ran for about 6 to 12 cycles, a sample-barcoded 5' primer and a J-beta primer mix were used. TCRdb re-called the 5' RACE reads with MiXCR, one entry per CDR3 protein. Here the sample spans about 1 million distinct CDR3 sequences, 40% to 55% being singletons. The gene calls are TRBV3-1 and TRBJ2-3, with 8 bases aligning to TRBD2. The sequence was collected from a woman in her sixties or seventies in good health. Sequencing was carried out using blood. The CDR3 region has the DNA TGTGCCAGCACCCAAGGGACTAGGACAGATACGCAGTATTTT. It is translated as CASTQGTRTDTQYF.